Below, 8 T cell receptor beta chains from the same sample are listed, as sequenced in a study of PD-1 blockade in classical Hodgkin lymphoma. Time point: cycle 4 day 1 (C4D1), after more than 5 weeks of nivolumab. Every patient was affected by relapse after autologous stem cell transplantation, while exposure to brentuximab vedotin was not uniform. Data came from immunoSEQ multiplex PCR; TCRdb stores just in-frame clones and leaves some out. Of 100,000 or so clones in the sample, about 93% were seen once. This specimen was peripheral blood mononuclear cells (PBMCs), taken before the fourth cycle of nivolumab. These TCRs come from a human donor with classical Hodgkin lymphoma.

This CDR3 is CASSPSRTGGDQTYEQYF. CDR3 DNA sequence: TGTGCCAGCTCACCAAGTCGTACTGGGGGCGATCAAACCTACGAGCAGTACTTC. The V and J genes are TRBV18 and TRBJ2-7; TRBD1 is a possible D gene (6 bases). Looked up from germline, CDR1 is KGHSH and CDR2 is LQKENI. This CDR3 region has 18 residues. Trimming took off 2 bases at V and 2 bases at J, with 22 bases between the two ends. The full variable domain, with the rest looked up from reference TRBV18 and TRBJ2-7, is NAGVMQNPRHLVRRRGQEARLRCSPMKGHSHVYWYRQLPEEGLKFMVYLQKENIIDESGMPKERFSAEFPKEGPSILRIQQVVRGDSAAYFCASSPSRTGGDQTYEQYFGPGTRLTVT.

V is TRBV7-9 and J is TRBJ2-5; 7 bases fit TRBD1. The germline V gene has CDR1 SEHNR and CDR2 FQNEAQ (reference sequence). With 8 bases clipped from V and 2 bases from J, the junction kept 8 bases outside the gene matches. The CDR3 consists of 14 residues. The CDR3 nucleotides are TGTGCCAGCGGGGACAGCCGGGTTCAAGAGACCCAGTACTTC. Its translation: CASGDSRVQETQYF.

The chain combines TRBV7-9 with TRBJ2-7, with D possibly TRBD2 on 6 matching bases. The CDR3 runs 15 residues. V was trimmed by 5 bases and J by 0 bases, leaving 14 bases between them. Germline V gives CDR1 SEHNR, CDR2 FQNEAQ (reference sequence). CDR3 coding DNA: TGTGCCAGCAGCGCACGGGAGACAAGCTCCTACGAGCAGTACTTC. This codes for CASSARETSSYEQYF.

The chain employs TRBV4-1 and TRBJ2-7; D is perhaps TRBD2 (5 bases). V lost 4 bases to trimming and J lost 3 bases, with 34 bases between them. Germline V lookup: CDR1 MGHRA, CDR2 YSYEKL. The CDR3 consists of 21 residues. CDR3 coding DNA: TGCGCCAGCAGCCCCACTAATAATCACACACGACCGGGGAAGGGAGTCTACGAGCAGTACTTC. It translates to CASSPTNNHTRPGKGVYEQYF.

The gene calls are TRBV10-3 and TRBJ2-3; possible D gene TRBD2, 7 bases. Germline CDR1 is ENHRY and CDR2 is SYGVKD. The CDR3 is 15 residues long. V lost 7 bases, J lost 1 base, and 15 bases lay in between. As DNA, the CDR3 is TGTGCCATCAAGCCGGGGGGCGTAGGCACAGATACGCAGTATTTT. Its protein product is CAIKPGGVGTDTQYF.

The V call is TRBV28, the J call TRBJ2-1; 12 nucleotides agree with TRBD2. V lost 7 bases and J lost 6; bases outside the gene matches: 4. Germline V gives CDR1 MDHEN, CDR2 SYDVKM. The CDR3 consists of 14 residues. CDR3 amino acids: CASTRLAGVNEQFF. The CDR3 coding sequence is TGTGCCAGCACAAGACTAGCGGGAGTCAATGAGCAGTTCTTC.

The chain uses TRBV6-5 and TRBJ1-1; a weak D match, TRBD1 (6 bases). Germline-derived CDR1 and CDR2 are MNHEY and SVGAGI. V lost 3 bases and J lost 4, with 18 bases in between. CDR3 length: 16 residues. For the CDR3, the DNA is TGTGCCAGCAGTTATTCGTCCAGGGGCGGGGGCACTGAAGCTTTCTTT. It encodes CASSYSSRGGGTEAFF.

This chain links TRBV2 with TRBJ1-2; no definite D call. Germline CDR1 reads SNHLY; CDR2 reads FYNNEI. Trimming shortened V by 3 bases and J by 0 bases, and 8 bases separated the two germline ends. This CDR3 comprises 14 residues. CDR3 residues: CASSEQAANYGYTF. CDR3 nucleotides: TGTGCCAGCAGTGAGCAGGCAGCTAACTATGGCTACACCTTC.